This TCR beta chain was found in a study of blood T cell repertoires in COVID-19. Study processing details: Amplification of reference gene primers provided the estimated nucleated cell counts. Profiled with immunoSEQ multiplex PCR; TCRdb holds only in-frame clones, not every one. The V and J calls and the clone size are those of that table, but D and trimming were determined from the DNA. The sample shows 70,000 to 95,000 clones, nearly 90% of them seen only once. With 6 bases removed from V and 1 base from J, the gap between germline ends came to 21 bases. CDR3 size: 17 residues. The V gene's germline CDR1 is MDHEN and CDR2 SYDVKM. This clone has a single count.

The clonotype originates from an elderly woman with active COVID-19. The sequencing input was peripheral blood. V usage is TRBV28 and J usage is TRBJ2-5; D might be TRBD1 (5 bases). The CDR3 spells CASSRHLTRQFQETQYF. The CDR3 coding sequence is TGTGCCAGCAGCCGCCACTTAACCAGACAGTTCCAAGAGACCCAGTACTTC.